This T cell receptor (beta chain) came from a study of blood T cells in healthy people across ages. Study conclusions and caveats: The recorded TCR beta diversity per million T cells decreased in a roughly linear manner with age.

Trimming cost V 8 bases and J 11 bases; bases outside gene matches: 17. The CDR3 spans 15 residues. Notes on this clonotype: Its antigen is unidentified.

PCR was performed a second time for about 7 to 11 cycles using a sample-barcoded 5' primer and a J-beta primer mix. TCRdb fed the 5' RACE reads into MiXCR, producing one record per CDR3 protein. The sample contains approximately 1,000,000 distinct CDR3 sequences, 45% of which appear only once. The sequenced material came from blood. V is TRBV12-3 or TRBV12-4 and J is TRBJ2-5, with 10 bases aligning to TRBD2. The sequence was obtained from a woman aged 60-75 years in good health. The CDR3 DNA is TGTGCCAGCGCTAAGCGGGGGGGCCTGTTCAATGAGCAGTACTTC. Its translation is CASAKRGGLFNEQYF.